This T cell receptor beta chain is drawn from a study of blood T cell repertoires in COVID-19. Trimming took off 5 bases at V and 6 bases at J, with 14 bases between the two ends. This CDR3 has 13 amino acids. Germline V CDR1 and CDR2: ENHRY, SYGVKD. Original processing notes: Amplification from reference gene primers served as the basis for estimated nucleated cell counts. The repertoire was sequenced with immunoSEQ multiplex PCR; TCRdb's copy has only in-frame clones and lacks some. V and J calls and clone size are as listed in that table; D and trimming were resolved from the DNA. The table records under 300,000 clones, more than 75% of them present only once.

The sequence was collected from a woman between 35 and 50 years old who had recovered from COVID-19. The genes are TRBV10-3 and TRBJ2-7, with D possibly being TRBD2 (6 bases). Sequencing was carried out using peripheral blood. The CDR3: CAISSSSAGEQYF. The CDR3 DNA is TGTGCCATCAGTTCTTCTAGCGCTGGCGAGCAGTACTTC.